These T cell receptor beta chains were read from a single sample in a study of cytomegalovirus exposure and HLA in healthy donors. Generated by immunoSEQ multiplex PCR, the TCRdb table keeps only in-frame clones and is missing some. The sample records more than 130,000 clones, 73% being singletons. The sequenced sample consisted of PBMCs. The receptors stem from a human donor in good health. Each CDR3 is given with its conserved first and last residue. A D gene is named only where the DNA matches it firmly. Clone size is not always given. Where it is, it says once, few, many or a class for expanded clones.

abundance: few; d_gene: TRBD1; v_gene: TRBV7-7; j_gene: TRBJ1-1; CDR3nt: TGTGCTAGCAGCTCAGACAGGGGCGAGGGTAACACTGAAGCTTTCTTT; CDR3aa: CASSSDRGEGNTEAFF
abundance: -; d_gene: TRBD1; v_gene: TRBV11-1; j_gene: TRBJ2-1; CDR3nt: TGTGCCAGCAGCCGGACAGGGGGCTATTACAATGAGCAGTTCTTC; CDR3aa: CASSRTGGYYNEQFF
abundance: -; d_gene: -; v_gene: TRBV9; j_gene: TRBJ2-5; CDR3nt: TGTGCCAGCAGCGGACATGAAGAGACCCAGTACTTC; CDR3aa: CASSGHEETQYF
abundance: -; d_gene: -; v_gene: TRBV25-1; j_gene: TRBJ1-2; CDR3nt: TGTGCCAGCAGTGCAGGGTGGAATGGCTACACCTTC; CDR3aa: CASSAGWNGYTF
abundance: -; d_gene: TRBD2; v_gene: TRBV6-1; j_gene: TRBJ2-3; CDR3nt: TGTGCCAGCAGTGACGGCGGGAGGGGCACAGATACGCAGTATTTT; CDR3aa: CASSDGGRGTDTQYF
abundance: -; d_gene: TRBD1; v_gene: TRBV28; j_gene: TRBJ2-7; CDR3nt: TGTGCCAGCCGGGACAGGGGGCGCGAGCAGTACTTC; CDR3aa: CASRDRGREQYF
abundance: -; d_gene: TRBD2; v_gene: TRBV12-5; j_gene: TRBJ2-7; CDR3nt: TGTGCTAGTTCGCGGGAGGGCTACGAGCAGTACTTC; CDR3aa: CASSREGYEQYF
abundance: -; d_gene: -; v_gene: TRBV11-2; j_gene: TRBJ2-4; CDR3nt: TGTGCCAGCAGCCGCGATCGTTTAGACATTCAGTACTTC; CDR3aa: CASSRDRLDIQYF
abundance: -; d_gene: TRBD2; v_gene: TRBV5-1; j_gene: TRBJ2-1; CDR3nt: TGCGCCAGCAGCGGGACTAGCAATGAGCAGTTCTTC; CDR3aa: CASSGTSNEQFF
abundance: -; d_gene: -; v_gene: TRBV6-6; j_gene: TRBJ2-7; CDR3nt: TGTGCCAGCGGGGGACACGGGCAGTACTTC; CDR3aa: CASGGHGQYF
abundance: -; d_gene: -; v_gene: TRBV19; j_gene: TRBJ1-1; CDR3nt: TGTGCCAGTAGTATAGGGACAAACACTGAAGCTTTCTTT; CDR3aa: CASSIGTNTEAFF
abundance: -; d_gene: TRBD1; v_gene: TRBV11-3; j_gene: TRBJ2-5; CDR3nt: TGTGCCAGCAGCCTACCCGGGACAGGGGCGGGAGAGACCCAGTACTTC; CDR3aa: CASSLPGTGAGETQYF
abundance: -; d_gene: TRBD1; v_gene: TRBV5-8; j_gene: TRBJ2-5; CDR3nt: TGTGCCAGCAGCTTGGCCTCCGGGGACAGGGACCAAGAGACCCAGTACTTC; CDR3aa: CASSLASGDRDQETQYF
abundance: -; d_gene: -; v_gene: TRBV10-3; j_gene: TRBJ1-2; CDR3nt: TGTGCCATCGTTGCAAAAGTAACGGAGAACTATGGCTACACCTTC; CDR3aa: CAIVAKVTENYGYTF
abundance: -; d_gene: TRBD1; v_gene: TRBV30; j_gene: TRBJ1-4; CDR3nt: TGTGCCTGGAGTGGAGGGGGCGATGAAAAACTGTTTTTT; CDR3aa: CAWSGGGDEKLFF
abundance: -; d_gene: -; v_gene: TRBV5-4; j_gene: TRBJ1-5; CDR3nt: TGTGCCAGTAGCAAGGGGGGGTCAAGTTCCAATCAGCCCCAGCATTTT; CDR3aa: CASSKGGSSSNQPQHF
abundance: -; d_gene: -; v_gene: TRBV29-1; j_gene: TRBJ1-3; CDR3nt: TGCAGCGTTGAAGAACATTTGTCTGGAAACACCATATATTTT; CDR3aa: CSVEEHLSGNTIYF
abundance: once; d_gene: -; v_gene: TRBV9; j_gene: TRBJ1-2; CDR3nt: TGTGCCAGCAGCACCCCAGAGGGGGTAAGGGGTTATGGCTACACCTTC; CDR3aa: CASSTPEGVRGYGYTF
abundance: once; d_gene: -; v_gene: TRBV7-2; j_gene: TRBJ2-5; CDR3nt: TGTGCCAGCAGCTTTGCGCGAGAGACCCAGTACTTC; CDR3aa: CASSFARETQYF
abundance: -; d_gene: -; v_gene: TRBV14; j_gene: TRBJ2-1; CDR3nt: TGTGCCAGCAGCCCTCCTCTCGTCTACAATGAGCAGTTCTTC; CDR3aa: CASSPPLVYNEQFF
abundance: few; d_gene: -; v_gene: TRBV5-1; j_gene: TRBJ2-5; CDR3nt: TGCGCCAGCAGCTTGTTTCTGGGGGCGTCAGAGACCCAGTACTTC; CDR3aa: CASSLFLGASETQYF
abundance: -; d_gene: -; v_gene: TRBV18; j_gene: TRBJ1-1; CDR3nt: TGTGCCAGCTCACCGCAGAGCGCAGGGCTGAACACTGAAGCTTTCTTT; CDR3aa: CASSPQSAGLNTEAFF
abundance: few; d_gene: TRBD1; v_gene: TRBV9; j_gene: TRBJ2-1; CDR3nt: TGTGCCAGCAGCGTAGGACGCGGGACAGGCTACAATGAGCAGTTCTTC; CDR3aa: CASSVGRGTGYNEQFF
abundance: few; d_gene: -; v_gene: TRBV6-5; j_gene: TRBJ2-1; CDR3nt: TGTGCCAGCAGTTACTCCAGCGGGCCCTACAATGAGCAGTTCTTC; CDR3aa: CASSYSSGPYNEQFF
abundance: -; d_gene: -; v_gene: TRBV6-1; j_gene: TRBJ1-2; CDR3nt: TGTGCCAGCAGTGGGGACTCCTCCTATGGCTACACCTTC; CDR3aa: CASSGDSSYGYTF
abundance: -; d_gene: TRBD1; v_gene: TRBV4-1; j_gene: TRBJ1-2; CDR3nt: TGCGCCAGCAGCCAAGTTGCTGGCAGGGGGCCGAATGGCTACACCTTC; CDR3aa: CASSQVAGRGPNGYTF
abundance: once; d_gene: TRBD1; v_gene: TRBV19; j_gene: TRBJ2-2; CDR3nt: TGTGCCAGTAGGGACAGGGGTGACACCGGGGAGCTGTTTTTT; CDR3aa: CASRDRGDTGELFF
abundance: -; d_gene: TRBD1; v_gene: TRBV19; j_gene: TRBJ2-7; CDR3nt: TGTGCCAGTAGTATAGGACAGGGGGCTAACGAGCAGTACTTC; CDR3aa: CASSIGQGANEQYF
abundance: few; d_gene: -; v_gene: TRBV7-9; j_gene: TRBJ1-2; CDR3nt: TGTGCCAGCAGCTTAGCTTCCCACAGTTATGGCTACACCTTC; CDR3aa: CASSLASHSYGYTF
abundance: -; d_gene: TRBD2; v_gene: TRBV7-3; j_gene: TRBJ2-3; CDR3nt: TGTGCCAGCAGCCAATCAAGCGGGGGGTTCACAGATACGCAGTATTTT; CDR3aa: CASSQSSGGFTDTQYF
abundance: -; d_gene: TRBD2; v_gene: TRBV15; j_gene: TRBJ2-1; CDR3nt: TGTGCCACCAGCAGAGGGGGGGTCAGGGGACTAGCGGACAATGAGCAGTTCTTC; CDR3aa: CATSRGGVRGLADNEQFF
abundance: -; d_gene: TRBD1; v_gene: TRBV7-6; j_gene: TRBJ1-2; CDR3nt: TGTGCCAGCAGCCCAACAACGGACAGGACCTATGGCTACACCTTC; CDR3aa: CASSPTTDRTYGYTF
abundance: -; d_gene: -; v_gene: TRBV6-5; j_gene: TRBJ2-7; CDR3nt: TGTACCAGCAGTTTTTTCCCAGGGGCCTACGAGCAGTACTTC; CDR3aa: CTSSFFPGAYEQYF
abundance: -; d_gene: -; v_gene: TRBV9; j_gene: TRBJ1-4; CDR3nt: TGTGCCAGCAGCGTAGGGGCCTCAGGGGATGAAAAACTGTTTTTT; CDR3aa: CASSVGASGDEKLFF
abundance: -; d_gene: TRBD1; v_gene: TRBV7-2; j_gene: TRBJ1-2; CDR3nt: TGTGCCAGCAGCCCTGGGACAGTTACAGACGGCTACACCTTC; CDR3aa: CASSPGTVTDGYTF
abundance: -; d_gene: -; v_gene: TRBV29-1; j_gene: TRBJ1-2; CDR3nt: TGCAGCGTTGAAGAGCCAGGGTATGGCTACACCTTC; CDR3aa: CSVEEPGYGYTF
abundance: -; d_gene: TRBD1; v_gene: TRBV7-9; j_gene: TRBJ1-1; CDR3nt: TGTTCCAGCAGTCCGATAACAGGGGGCATTCGTAACACTGAAGCTTTCTTT; CDR3aa: CSSSPITGGIRNTEAFF
abundance: -; d_gene: TRBD1; v_gene: TRBV7-9; j_gene: TRBJ1-2; CDR3nt: TGTGCCAGCAGCTTGGGGGACAGGAGATCGGGCTACACCTTC; CDR3aa: CASSLGDRRSGYTF
abundance: few; d_gene: -; v_gene: TRBV27; j_gene: TRBJ2-5; CDR3nt: TGTGCCAGCAGTTCAAGTAGGGGGGGGAGAGAGACCCAGTACTTC; CDR3aa: CASSSSRGGRETQYF
abundance: -; d_gene: -; v_gene: TRBV7-9; j_gene: TRBJ1-1; CDR3nt: TGTGCCAGCAGCTTAGGAGATACAGGGGAAGCTTTCTTT; CDR3aa: CASSLGDTGEAFF
abundance: -; d_gene: -; v_gene: TRBV5-5; j_gene: TRBJ1-2; CDR3nt: TGTGCCAGCAGCTTGGACAGGACGTATGGCTACACCTTC; CDR3aa: CASSLDRTYGYTF
abundance: -; d_gene: -; v_gene: TRBV18; j_gene: TRBJ2-2; CDR3nt: TGTGCCAGCTCACCGGCAGAAACCGGGGAGCTGTTTTTT; CDR3aa: CASSPAETGELFF
abundance: -; d_gene: -; v_gene: TRBV5-6; j_gene: TRBJ2-4; CDR3nt: TGTGCCAGCAGCGCGGTGTCTGGTTTGTCCCTGGGCAAAAACATTCAGTACTTC; CDR3aa: CASSAVSGLSLGKNIQYF
abundance: -; d_gene: -; v_gene: TRBV5-5; j_gene: TRBJ2-7; CDR3nt: TGTGCCAGCAGCGAGGGACAATTTCTCCACGAGCAGTACTTC; CDR3aa: CASSEGQFLHEQYF
abundance: once; d_gene: -; v_gene: TRBV6-5; j_gene: TRBJ2-5; CDR3nt: TGTGCCAGCAGTTACGCCGGAGGGGTGGGGGAGACCCAGTACTTC; CDR3aa: CASSYAGGVGETQYF
abundance: -; d_gene: TRBD1; v_gene: TRBV19; j_gene: TRBJ2-2; CDR3nt: TGTGCCAGTAGTAATCTGGACAGGGATTTTACCGGGGAGCTGTTTTTT; CDR3aa: CASSNLDRDFTGELFF
abundance: -; d_gene: TRBD2; v_gene: TRBV6-6; j_gene: TRBJ2-3; CDR3nt: TGTGCCAGCTTGAGGAGCGGGGGATCCACAGATACGCAGTATTTT; CDR3aa: CASLRSGGSTDTQYF
abundance: few; d_gene: -; v_gene: TRBV25-1; j_gene: TRBJ1-1; CDR3nt: TGTGCCAGCAGTGGGGCAGGGGCTGGGGTTTTCTTT; CDR3aa: CASSGAGAGVFF
abundance: few; d_gene: -; v_gene: TRBV5-4; j_gene: TRBJ2-6; CDR3nt: TGTGCCAGCAGCCCCTCTAGGAACTCTGGGGCCAACGTCCTGACTTTC; CDR3aa: CASSPSRNSGANVLTF
abundance: -; d_gene: TRBD1; v_gene: TRBV27; j_gene: TRBJ2-1; CDR3nt: TGTGCCAGCGGTACAGGGGATAGCTCCTACAATGAGCAGTTCTTC; CDR3aa: CASGTGDSSYNEQFF
abundance: -; d_gene: TRBD1; v_gene: TRBV5-4; j_gene: TRBJ1-4; CDR3nt: TGTGCCAGCAGTCGCGGACAGGGTTTTGAAAAACTGTTTTTT; CDR3aa: CASSRGQGFEKLFF
abundance: -; d_gene: -; v_gene: TRBV6-5; j_gene: TRBJ2-2; CDR3nt: TGTGCCTCCTCCCCGGGGGAGCTGTTTTTT; CDR3aa: CASSPGELFF
abundance: -; d_gene: TRBD1; v_gene: TRBV27; j_gene: TRBJ1-2; CDR3nt: TGTGCCAGCAGGCCGGGGACAGGGGATTATGGCTACACCTTC; CDR3aa: CASRPGTGDYGYTF
abundance: -; d_gene: TRBD1; v_gene: TRBV11-3; j_gene: TRBJ2-1; CDR3nt: TGTGCCAGCAGCATCGTAGGGCCGGGACAGGGGGCGCGGAATGAGCAGTTCTTC; CDR3aa: CASSIVGPGQGARNEQFF
abundance: -; d_gene: TRBD1; v_gene: TRBV7-2; j_gene: TRBJ2-7; CDR3nt: TGTGCCAGCAGCTACGGGACAGGGGCCTACGAGCAGTACTTC; CDR3aa: CASSYGTGAYEQYF
abundance: -; d_gene: TRBD1; v_gene: TRBV6-1; j_gene: TRBJ2-6; CDR3nt: TGTGCCAGCAGTGAACGGGGACAGGGGGCATTTGGGGCCAACGTCCTGACTTTC; CDR3aa: CASSERGQGAFGANVLTF
abundance: -; d_gene: TRBD2; v_gene: TRBV10-3; j_gene: TRBJ2-2; CDR3nt: TGTGCCATCAGTGGACTAGCGGGTAACACCGGGGAGCTGTTTTTT; CDR3aa: CAISGLAGNTGELFF
abundance: -; d_gene: -; v_gene: TRBV5-6; j_gene: TRBJ2-5; CDR3nt: TGTGCCAGCAGCTTGGTTGGCAGGGTTCGAGAAGAGACCCAGTACTTC; CDR3aa: CASSLVGRVREETQYF